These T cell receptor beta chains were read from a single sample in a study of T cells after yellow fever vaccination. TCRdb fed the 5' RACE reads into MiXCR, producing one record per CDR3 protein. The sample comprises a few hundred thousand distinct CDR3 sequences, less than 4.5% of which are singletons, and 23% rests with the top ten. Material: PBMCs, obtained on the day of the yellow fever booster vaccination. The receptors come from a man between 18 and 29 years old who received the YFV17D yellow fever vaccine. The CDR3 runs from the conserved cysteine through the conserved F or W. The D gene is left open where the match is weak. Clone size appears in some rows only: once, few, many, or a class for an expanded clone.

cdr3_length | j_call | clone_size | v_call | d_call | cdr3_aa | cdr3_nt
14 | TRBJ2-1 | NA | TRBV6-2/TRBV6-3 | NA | CASSVTGSYNEQFF | TGTGCCAGCAGTGTAACTGGCTCCTACAATGAGCAGTTCTTC
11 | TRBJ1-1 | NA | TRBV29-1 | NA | CSVAMSGGAFF | TGCAGCGTTGCAATGTCGGGTGGGGCTTTCTTT
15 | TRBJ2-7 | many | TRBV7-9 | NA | CASSKDEQGRGEQYF | TGTGCCAGCAGCAAAGACGAGCAGGGTAGAGGAGAGCAGTACTTC
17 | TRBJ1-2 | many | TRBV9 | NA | CASSVGGAGNINHGYTF | TGTGCCAGCAGCGTAGGTGGGGCAGGGAACATAAACCATGGCTACACCTTC
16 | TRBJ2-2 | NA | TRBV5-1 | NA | CASSFGGDRRTGELFF | TGCGCCAGCAGCTTCGGCGGGGACCGTCGGACCGGGGAGCTGTTTTTT
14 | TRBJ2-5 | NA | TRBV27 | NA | CASSLFWGLETQYF | TGTGCCAGCAGTTTATTTTGGGGGCTAGAGACCCAGTACTTC
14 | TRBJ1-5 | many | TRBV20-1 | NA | CSALRDGANQPQHF | TGCAGTGCCCTCCGGGACGGAGCTAATCAGCCCCAGCATTTT
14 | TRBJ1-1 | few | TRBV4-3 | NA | CASSQSWLNTEAFF | TGCGCCAGCAGCCAATCATGGCTGAACACTGAAGCTTTCTTT
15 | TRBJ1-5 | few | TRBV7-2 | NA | CASSLVSGANQPQHF | TGTGCCAGCAGCTTAGTGTCAGGGGCTAATCAGCCCCAGCATTTT
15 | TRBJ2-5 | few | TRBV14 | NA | CASSQDRTDRKTQYF | TGTGCCAGCAGCCAAGACCGGACAGATAGGAAGACCCAGTACTTC
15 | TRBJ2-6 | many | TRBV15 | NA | CATSRRGAGANVLTF | TGTGCCACCAGTCGGAGGGGGGCTGGGGCCAACGTCCTGACTTTC
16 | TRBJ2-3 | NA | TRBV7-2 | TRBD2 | CASSLDPSGSTDTQYF | TGTGCCAGCAGCTTAGATCCTAGCGGTAGCACAGATACGCAGTATTTT
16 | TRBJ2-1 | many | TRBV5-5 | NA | CASSLGLGGSYNEQFF | TGTGCCAGCAGCTTGGGACTAGGAGGGTCCTACAATGAGCAGTTCTTC
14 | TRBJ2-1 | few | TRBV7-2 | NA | CASSLSNTGIEQFF | TGTGCCAGCAGCTTATCGAATACAGGGATTGAGCAGTTCTTC
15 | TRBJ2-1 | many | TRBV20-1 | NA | CSANTDTSSYNEQFF | TGCAGTGCTAATACGGACACCAGCTCCTACAATGAGCAGTTCTTC
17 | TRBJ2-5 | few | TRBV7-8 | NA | CASSLGVGRLAQETQYF | TGTGCCAGCAGCTTAGGCGTGGGGAGGCTAGCACAAGAGACCCAGTACTTC
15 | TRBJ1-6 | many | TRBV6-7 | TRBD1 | CASSYQGARNSPLHF | TGTGCCAGCAGTTACCAGGGGGCGCGAAATTCACCCCTCCACTTT
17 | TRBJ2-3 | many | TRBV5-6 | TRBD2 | CASSPQGGGIGTDTQYF | TGTGCCAGCAGCCCGCAGGGCGGGGGGATTGGCACAGATACGCAGTATTTT
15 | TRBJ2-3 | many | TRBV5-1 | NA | CASNRVELGTDTQYF | TGCGCCAGCAATCGAGTCGAATTGGGCACAGATACGCAGTATTTT
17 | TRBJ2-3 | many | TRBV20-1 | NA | CSARVRGRTSATDTQYF | TGCAGTGCTAGAGTGCGGGGGCGGACCTCCGCGACAGATACGCAGTATTTT
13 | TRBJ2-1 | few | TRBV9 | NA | CASSVTGRNEQFF | TGTGCCAGCAGCGTAACAGGTCGGAATGAGCAGTTCTTC
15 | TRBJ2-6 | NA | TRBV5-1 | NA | CASSLRPSGANVLTF | TGCGCCAGCAGCTTGCGGCCCTCTGGGGCCAACGTCCTGACTTTC
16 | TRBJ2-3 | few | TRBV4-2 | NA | CASSLLGGVGTDTQYF | TGTGCCAGCAGTCTCCTCGGGGGTGTGGGCACAGATACGCAGTATTTT
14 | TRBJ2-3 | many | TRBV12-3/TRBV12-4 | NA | CASSFGFGTDTQYF | TGTGCCAGCAGTTTTGGGTTCGGGACAGATACGCAGTATTTT
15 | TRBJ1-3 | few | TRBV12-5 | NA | CASGLVGRNGNTIYF | TGTGCTAGTGGTTTGGTGGGCAGGAATGGAAACACCATATATTTT
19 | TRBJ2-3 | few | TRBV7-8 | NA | CASSSGGPGLVSSTDTQYF | TGTGCCAGCAGTTCTGGCGGCCCGGGTCTGGTCTCTTCCACAGATACGCAGTATTTT
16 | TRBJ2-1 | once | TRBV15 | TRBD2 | CATSRAKLAGPGEQFF | TGTGCCACCAGCAGAGCGAAACTAGCGGGGCCGGGGGAGCAGTTCTTC